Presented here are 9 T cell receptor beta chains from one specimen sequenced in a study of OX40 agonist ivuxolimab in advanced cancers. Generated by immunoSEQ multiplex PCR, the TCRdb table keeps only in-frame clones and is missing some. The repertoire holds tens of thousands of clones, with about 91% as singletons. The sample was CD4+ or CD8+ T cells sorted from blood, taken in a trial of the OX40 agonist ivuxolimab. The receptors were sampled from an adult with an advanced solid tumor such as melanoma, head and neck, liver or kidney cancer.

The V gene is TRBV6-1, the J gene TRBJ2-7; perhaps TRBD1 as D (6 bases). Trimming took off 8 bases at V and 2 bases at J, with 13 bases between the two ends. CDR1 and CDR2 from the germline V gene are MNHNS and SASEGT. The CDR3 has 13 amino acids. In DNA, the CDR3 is TGTGCCAGCCGTGGACAGCCGCCCTACGAGCAGTACTTC. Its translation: CASRGQPPYEQYF.

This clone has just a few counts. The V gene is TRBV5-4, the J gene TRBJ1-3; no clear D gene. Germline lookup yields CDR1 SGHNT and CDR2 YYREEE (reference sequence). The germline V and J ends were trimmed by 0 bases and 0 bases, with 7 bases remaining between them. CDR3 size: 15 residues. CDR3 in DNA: TGTGCCAGCAGCTTGGACGGGAGCTCTGGAAACACCATATATTTT. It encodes CASSLDGSSGNTIYF.

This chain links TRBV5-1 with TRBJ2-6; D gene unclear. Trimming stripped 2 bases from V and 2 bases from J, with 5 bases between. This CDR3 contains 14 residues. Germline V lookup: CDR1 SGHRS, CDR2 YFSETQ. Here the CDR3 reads CASSFNPGANVLTF. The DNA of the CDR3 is TGCGCCAGCAGCTTTAATCCTGGGGCCAACGTCCTGACTTTC.

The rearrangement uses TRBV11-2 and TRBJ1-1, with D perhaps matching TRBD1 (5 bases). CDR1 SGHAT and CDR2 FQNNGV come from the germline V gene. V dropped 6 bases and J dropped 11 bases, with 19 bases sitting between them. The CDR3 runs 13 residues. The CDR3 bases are TGTGCCAGCAGAACACAGGTAGGATACGCGGCTTTCTTT. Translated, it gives CASRTQVGYAAFF.

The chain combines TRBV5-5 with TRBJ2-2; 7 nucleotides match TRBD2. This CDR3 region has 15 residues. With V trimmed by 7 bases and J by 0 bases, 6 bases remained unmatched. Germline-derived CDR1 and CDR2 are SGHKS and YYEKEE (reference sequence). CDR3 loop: CASWRLAANTGELFF. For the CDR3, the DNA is TGTGCCAGCTGGAGGCTAGCGGCGAACACCGGGGAGCTGTTTTTT.

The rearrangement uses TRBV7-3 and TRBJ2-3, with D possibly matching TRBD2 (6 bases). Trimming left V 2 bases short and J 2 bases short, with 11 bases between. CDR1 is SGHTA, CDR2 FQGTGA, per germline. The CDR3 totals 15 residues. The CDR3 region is CASSLRGGATDTQYF. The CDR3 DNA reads TGTGCCAGCAGCTTACGTGGCGGGGCCACAGATACGCAGTATTTT.

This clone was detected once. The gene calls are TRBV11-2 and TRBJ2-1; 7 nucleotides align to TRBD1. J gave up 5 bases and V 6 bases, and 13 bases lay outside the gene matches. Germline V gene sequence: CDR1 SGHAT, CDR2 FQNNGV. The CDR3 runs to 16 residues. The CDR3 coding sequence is TGTGCCAGCAGACCCAGGGTAGGACAGGTTAACAATGAGCAGTTCTTC. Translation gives CASRPRVGQVNNEQFF.

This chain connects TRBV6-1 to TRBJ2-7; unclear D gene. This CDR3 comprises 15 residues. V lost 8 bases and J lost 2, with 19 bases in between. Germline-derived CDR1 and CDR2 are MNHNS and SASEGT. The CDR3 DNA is TGTGCCAGCCATAGGGCACGTTCTCCAACCTACGAGCAGTACTTC. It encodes CASHRARSPTYEQYF.

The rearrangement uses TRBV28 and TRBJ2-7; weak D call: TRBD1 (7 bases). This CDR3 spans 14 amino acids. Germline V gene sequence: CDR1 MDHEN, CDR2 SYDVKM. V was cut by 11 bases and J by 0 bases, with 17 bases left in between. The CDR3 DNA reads TGTGCCGGGGGGAACCGGGACAGCTCCTACGAGCAGTACTTC. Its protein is CAGGNRDSSYEQYF. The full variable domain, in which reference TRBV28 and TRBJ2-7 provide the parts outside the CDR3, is DVKVTQSSRYLVKRTGEKVFLECVQDMDHENMFWYRQDPGLGLRLIYFSYDVKMKEKGDIPEGYSVSREKKERFSLILESASTNQTSMYLCAGGNRDSSYEQYFGPGTRLTVT.